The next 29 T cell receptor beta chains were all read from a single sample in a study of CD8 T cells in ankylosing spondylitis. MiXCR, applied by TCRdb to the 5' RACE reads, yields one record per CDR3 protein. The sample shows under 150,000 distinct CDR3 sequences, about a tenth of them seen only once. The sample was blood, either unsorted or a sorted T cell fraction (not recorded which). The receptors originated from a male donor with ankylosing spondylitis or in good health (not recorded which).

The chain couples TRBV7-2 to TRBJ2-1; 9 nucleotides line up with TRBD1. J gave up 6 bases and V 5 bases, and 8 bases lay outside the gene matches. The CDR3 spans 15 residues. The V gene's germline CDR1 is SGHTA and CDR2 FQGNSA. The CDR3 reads CASSRTQGAGNEQFF. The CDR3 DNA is TGTGCCAGCAGCCGGACACAGGGGGCTGGCAATGAGCAGTTCTTC.

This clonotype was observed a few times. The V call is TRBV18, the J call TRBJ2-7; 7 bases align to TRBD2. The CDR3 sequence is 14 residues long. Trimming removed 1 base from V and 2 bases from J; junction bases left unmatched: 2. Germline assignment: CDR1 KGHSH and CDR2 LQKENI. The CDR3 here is CASSPRDYPYEQYF. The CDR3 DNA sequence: TGTGCCAGCTCACCACGGGACTATCCCTACGAGCAGTACTTC.

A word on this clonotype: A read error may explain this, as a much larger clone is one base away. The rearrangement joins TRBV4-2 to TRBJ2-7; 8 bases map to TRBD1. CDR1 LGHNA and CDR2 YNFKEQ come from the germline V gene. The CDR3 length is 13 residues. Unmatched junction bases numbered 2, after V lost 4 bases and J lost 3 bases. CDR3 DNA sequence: TGTGCCAGCAGCCCGGGACAGGTCTACGAGCAGTACTTC. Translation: CASSPGQVYEQYF.

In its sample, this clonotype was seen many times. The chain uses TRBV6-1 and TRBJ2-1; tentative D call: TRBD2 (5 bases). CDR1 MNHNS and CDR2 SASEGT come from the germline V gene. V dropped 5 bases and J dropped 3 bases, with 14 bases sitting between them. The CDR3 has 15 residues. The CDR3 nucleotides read TGTGCCAGCAGTCCCGACCGGAGCGGCTACAATGAGCAGTTCTTC. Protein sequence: CASSPDRSGYNEQFF.

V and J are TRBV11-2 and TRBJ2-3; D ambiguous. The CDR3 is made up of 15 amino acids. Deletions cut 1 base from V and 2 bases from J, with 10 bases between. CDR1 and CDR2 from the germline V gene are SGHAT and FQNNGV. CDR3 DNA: TGTGCCAGCAGCTTAGCGGGCGTACCCACAGATACGCAGTATTTT. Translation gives CASSLAGVPTDTQYF. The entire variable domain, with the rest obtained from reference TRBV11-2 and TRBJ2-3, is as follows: EAGVAQSPRYKIIEKRQSVAFWCNPISGHATLYWYQQILGQGPKLLIQFQNNGVVDDSQLPKDRFSAERLKGVDSTLKIQPAKLEDSAVYLCASSLAGVPTDTQYFGPGTRLTVL.

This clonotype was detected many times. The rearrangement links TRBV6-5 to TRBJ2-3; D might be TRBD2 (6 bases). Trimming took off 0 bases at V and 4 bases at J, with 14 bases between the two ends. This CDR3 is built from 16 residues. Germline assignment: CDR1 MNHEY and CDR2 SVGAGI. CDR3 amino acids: CASSYSRRVRADTQYF. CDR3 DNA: TGTGCCAGCAGTTACTCGCGGAGGGTGCGGGCAGATACGCAGTATTTT.

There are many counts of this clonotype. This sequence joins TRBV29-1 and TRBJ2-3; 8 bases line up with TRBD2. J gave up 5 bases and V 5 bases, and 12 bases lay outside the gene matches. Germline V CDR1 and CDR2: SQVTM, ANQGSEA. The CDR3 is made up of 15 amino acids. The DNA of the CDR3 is TGCAGCGTTCAACGCCCGGGACTAGATGGAGATACGCAGTATTTT. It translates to CSVQRPGLDGDTQYF.

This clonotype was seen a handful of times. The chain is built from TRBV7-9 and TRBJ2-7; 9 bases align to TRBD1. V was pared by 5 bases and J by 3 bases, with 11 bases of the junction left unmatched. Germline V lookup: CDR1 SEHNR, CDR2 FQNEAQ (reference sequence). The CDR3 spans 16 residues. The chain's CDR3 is CASSPPGTGRNYEQYF. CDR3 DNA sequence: TGTGCCAGCAGCCCCCCCGGGACAGGGCGAAACTACGAGCAGTACTTC.

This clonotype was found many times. The CDR3 DNA is TGTGCCAGCAGCTTAAACTGGGGAGATGAGCAGTTCTTC. As protein: CASSLNWGDEQFF. The V gene is TRBV7-2, the J gene TRBJ2-1; the D gene is possibly TRBD2 (5 bases). V dropped 2 bases and J dropped 8 bases, with 10 bases sitting between them. Germline CDR1 SGHTA, CDR2 FQGNSA. The CDR3 extends over 13 amino acids.

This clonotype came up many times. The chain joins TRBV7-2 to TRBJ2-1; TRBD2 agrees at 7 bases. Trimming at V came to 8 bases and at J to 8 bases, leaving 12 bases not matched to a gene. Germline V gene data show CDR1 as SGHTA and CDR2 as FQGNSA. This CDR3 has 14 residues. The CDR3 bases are TGTGCCAGCTCAAGACTAGCCGGCGGGGATGAGCAGTTCTTC. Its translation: CASSRLAGGDEQFF.

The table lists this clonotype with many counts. The CDR3 loop is CSVSDPWDTEAFF. CDR3 sequence (DNA): TGCAGCGTAAGTGACCCTTGGGACACTGAAGCTTTCTTT. V is TRBV29-1 and J is TRBJ1-1, with D unclear. Germline V gene sequence: CDR1 SQVTM, CDR2 ANQGSEA. The CDR3 contains 13 residues. The ends were cut back, 6 bases at V and 3 bases at J, with 14 bases in the middle.

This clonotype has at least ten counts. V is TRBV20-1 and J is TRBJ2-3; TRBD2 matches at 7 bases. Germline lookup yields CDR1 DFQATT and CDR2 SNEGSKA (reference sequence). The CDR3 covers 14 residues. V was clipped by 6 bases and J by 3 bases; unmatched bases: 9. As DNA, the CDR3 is TGCAGTGCCAAGACTAGCCTCTTGACAGATACGCAGTATTTT. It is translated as CSAKTSLLTDTQYF.

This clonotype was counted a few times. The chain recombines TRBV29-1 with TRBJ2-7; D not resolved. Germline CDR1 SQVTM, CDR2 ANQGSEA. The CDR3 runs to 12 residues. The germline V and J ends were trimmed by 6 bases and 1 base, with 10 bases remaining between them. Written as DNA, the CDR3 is TGCAGCGTCGCACAGCGTTCCTACGAGCAGTACTTC. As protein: CSVAQRSYEQYF.

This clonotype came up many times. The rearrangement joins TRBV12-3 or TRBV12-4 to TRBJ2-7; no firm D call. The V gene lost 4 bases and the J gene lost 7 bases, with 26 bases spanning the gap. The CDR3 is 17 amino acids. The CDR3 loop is CASSYSPVGMGSLEQYF. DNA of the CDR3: TGTGCCAGCAGTTATTCCCCCGTTGGGATGGGGTCGTTGGAGCAGTACTTC.

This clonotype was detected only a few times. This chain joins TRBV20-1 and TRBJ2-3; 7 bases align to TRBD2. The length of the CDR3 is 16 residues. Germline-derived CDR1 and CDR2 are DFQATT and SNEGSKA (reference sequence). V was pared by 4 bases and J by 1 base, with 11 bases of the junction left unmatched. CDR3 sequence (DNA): TGCAGTGCTACGACTGGGGCCCGGGAGGGCACAGATACGCAGTATTTT. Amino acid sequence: CSATTGAREGTDTQYF.

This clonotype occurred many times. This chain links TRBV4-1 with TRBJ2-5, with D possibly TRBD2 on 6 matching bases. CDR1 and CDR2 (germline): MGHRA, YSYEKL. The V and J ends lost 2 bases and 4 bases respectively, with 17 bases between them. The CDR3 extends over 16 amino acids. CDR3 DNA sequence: TGCGCCAGCAGCCAATTAGGAGGGACCCGAGGAGAGACCCAGTACTTC. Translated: CASSQLGGTRGETQYF.

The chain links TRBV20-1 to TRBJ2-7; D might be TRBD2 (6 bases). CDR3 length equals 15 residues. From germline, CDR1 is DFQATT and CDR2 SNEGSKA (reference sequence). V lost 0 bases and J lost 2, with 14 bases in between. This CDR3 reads CSARDLGTATYEQYF. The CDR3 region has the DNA TGCAGTGCTAGAGATCTCGGGACTGCCACCTACGAGCAGTACTTC.

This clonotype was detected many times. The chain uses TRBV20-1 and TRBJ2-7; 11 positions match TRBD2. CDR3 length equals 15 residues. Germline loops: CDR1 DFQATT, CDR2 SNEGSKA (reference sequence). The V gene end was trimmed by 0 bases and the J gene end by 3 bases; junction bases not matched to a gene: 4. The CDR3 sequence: CSARDVAGGYYEQYF. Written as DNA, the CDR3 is TGCAGTGCTAGAGATGTAGCGGGAGGGTACTACGAGCAGTACTTC.

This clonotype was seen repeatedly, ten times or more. The CDR3 protein is CASSSPLERTGELFF. In DNA, the CDR3 is TGTGCCAGCAGCTCGCCCTTGGAACGGACCGGGGAGCTGTTTTTT. This sequence joins TRBV5-5 and TRBJ2-2; D remains ambiguous. The length of the CDR3 is 15 residues. Germline CDR1 SGHKS, CDR2 YYEKEE (reference sequence). The V end was cut by 3 bases, the J end by 5 bases, with 14 bases between.

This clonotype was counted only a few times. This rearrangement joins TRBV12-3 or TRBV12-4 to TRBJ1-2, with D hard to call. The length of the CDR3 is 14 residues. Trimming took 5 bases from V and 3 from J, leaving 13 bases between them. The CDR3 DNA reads TGTGCCAGCAGTCCTAGTGGGGAATACTATGGCTACACCTTC. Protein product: CASSPSGEYYGYTF.

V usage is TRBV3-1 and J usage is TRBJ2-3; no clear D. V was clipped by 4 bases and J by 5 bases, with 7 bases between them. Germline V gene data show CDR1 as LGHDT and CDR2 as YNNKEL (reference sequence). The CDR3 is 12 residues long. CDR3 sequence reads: CASSPRRDTQYF. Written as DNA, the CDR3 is TGTGCCAGCAGCCCCCGAAGAGATACGCAGTATTTT.

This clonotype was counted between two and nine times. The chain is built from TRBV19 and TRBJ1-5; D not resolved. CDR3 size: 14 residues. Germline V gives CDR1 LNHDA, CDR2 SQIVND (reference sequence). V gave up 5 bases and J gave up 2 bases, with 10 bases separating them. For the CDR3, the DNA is TGTGCCAGTAGTCTACTGGACGGCAATCAGCCCCAGCATTTT. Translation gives CASSLLDGNQPQHF.

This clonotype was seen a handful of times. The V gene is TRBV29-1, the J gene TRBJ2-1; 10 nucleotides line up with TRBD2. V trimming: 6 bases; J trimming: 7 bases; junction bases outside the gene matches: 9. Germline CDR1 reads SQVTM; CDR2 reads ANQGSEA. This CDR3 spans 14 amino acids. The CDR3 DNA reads TGCAGCGTCGTATCTAGCGGGAGATCGAATGAGCAGTTCTTC. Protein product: CSVVSSGRSNEQFF.

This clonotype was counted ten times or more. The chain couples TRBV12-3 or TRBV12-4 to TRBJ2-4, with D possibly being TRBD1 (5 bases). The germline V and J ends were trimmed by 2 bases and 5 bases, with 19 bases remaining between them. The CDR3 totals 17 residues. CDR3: CASSLQYGLQGQNIQYF. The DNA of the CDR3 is TGTGCCAGCAGTTTACAGTACGGCCTCCAGGGCCAAAACATTCAGTACTTC.

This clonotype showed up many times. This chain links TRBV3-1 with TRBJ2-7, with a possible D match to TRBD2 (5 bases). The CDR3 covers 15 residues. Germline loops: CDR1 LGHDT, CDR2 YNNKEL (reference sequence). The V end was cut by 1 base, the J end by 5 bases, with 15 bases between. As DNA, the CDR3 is TGTGCCAGCAGCCAAGGGAGGTTAGCAAGGAACGAGCAGTACTTC. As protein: CASSQGRLARNEQYF.

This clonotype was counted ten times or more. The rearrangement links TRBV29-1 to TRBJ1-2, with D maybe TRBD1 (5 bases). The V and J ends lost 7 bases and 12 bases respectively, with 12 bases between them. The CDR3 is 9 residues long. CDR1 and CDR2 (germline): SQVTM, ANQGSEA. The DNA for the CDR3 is TGCAGCGCCGGGACTCCAGACACCTTC. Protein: CSAGTPDTF. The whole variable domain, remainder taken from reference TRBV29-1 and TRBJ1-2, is SAVISQKPSRDICQRGTSLTIQCQVDSQVTMMFWYRQQPGQSLTLIATANQGSEATYESGFVIDKFPISRPNLTFSTLTVSNMSPEDSSIYLCSAGTPDTFGSGTRLTVV.

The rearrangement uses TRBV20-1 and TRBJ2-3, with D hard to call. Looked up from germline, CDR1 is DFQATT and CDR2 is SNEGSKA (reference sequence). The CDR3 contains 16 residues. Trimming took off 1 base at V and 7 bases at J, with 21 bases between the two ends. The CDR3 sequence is CSARGSKAASFYTQYF. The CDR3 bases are TGCAGTGCTAGAGGATCTAAGGCCGCCTCGTTTTATACGCAGTATTTT.

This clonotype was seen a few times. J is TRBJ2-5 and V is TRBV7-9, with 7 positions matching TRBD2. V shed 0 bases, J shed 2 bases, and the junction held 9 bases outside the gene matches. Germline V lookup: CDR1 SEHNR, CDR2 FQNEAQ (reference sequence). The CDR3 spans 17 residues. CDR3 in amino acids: CASSLARVGRVQETQYF. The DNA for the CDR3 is TGTGCCAGCAGCTTAGCGCGCGTAGGGAGGGTACAAGAGACCCAGTACTTC.

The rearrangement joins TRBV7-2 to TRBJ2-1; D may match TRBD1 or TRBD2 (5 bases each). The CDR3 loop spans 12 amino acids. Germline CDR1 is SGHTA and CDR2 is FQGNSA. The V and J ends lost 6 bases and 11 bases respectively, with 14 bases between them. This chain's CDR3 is CASSSFPGQQFF. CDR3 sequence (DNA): TGTGCCAGCAGTTCTTTCCCGGGACAGCAGTTCTTC.